A selection of T cell receptor beta chains follows, all from one sample in a study of T-cell reconstitution after alpha-beta-depleted transplantation in children. Each CDR3 protein gets one entry after TCRdb re-called the PCR reads with MiXCR. This table has 90,000 to 130,000 distinct CDR3 sequences, over 9% appearing once. The material sequenced was PBMCs, taken before TCRalphabeta/CD19-depleted stem cell transplant. These receptors were obtained from a boy aged 2 to 10 with acute lymphoblastic leukemia, due to receive a stem cell transplant. CDR3s include the opening cysteine and the closing phenylalanine or tryptophan. A D gene is named only where the DNA matches it firmly. Clone size, where shown, is once, few, many, or a class for clones that have expanded.

abundance	d_gene	v_gene	j_gene	CDR3nt	CDR3aa
NA	TRBD1	TRBV14	TRBJ2-1	TGTGCCAGCAGCCCACTTGACAGGGGGTTTGTTGGTGAGCAGTTCTTC	CASSPLDRGFVGEQFF
many	NA	TRBV5-5	TRBJ1-1	TGTGCCAGCAGCTTTATGAACACTGAAGCTTTCTTT	CASSFMNTEAFF
NA	TRBD2	TRBV14	TRBJ2-1	TGTGCCAGCAGCCAAGGGCGCGGGAGGTGGTACAATGAGCAGTTCTTC	CASSQGRGRWYNEQFF
NA	NA	TRBV20-1	TRBJ1-1	TGCAGTGCTAGAGGAACAGGGTACACTGAAGCTTTCTTT	CSARGTGYTEAFF
NA	NA	TRBV3-1	TRBJ2-5	TGTGCCAGCAGCCTAAGGGCAGCCATCAAAGAGACCCAGTACTTC	CASSLRAAIKETQYF
many	TRBD1	TRBV7-9	TRBJ1-5	TGTGCCAGCAGCTTTGGCCCCCTGACAGGGGACAATCAGCCCCAGCATTTT	CASSFGPLTGDNQPQHF
few	TRBD2	TRBV20-1	TRBJ2-5	TGCAGTGCTAGAAATAGCGGGGGTTTGGAGACCCAGTACTTC	CSARNSGGLETQYF
few	TRBD2	TRBV5-6	TRBJ2-4	TGTGCCAGCAGCTCCCCCGGGAGGGGTCAAGACATTCAGTACTTC	CASSSPGRGQDIQYF
few	NA	TRBV3-1	TRBJ2-7	TGTGCCAGCAGCCAAGACCGGATGAGGGGGGCCTACGAGCAGTACTTC	CASSQDRMRGAYEQYF
NA	TRBD2	TRBV3-1	TRBJ2-7	TGTGCCAGCAGCCAAGTGGTCGCGGGAGGGGGTGGCGAGCAGTACTTC	CASSQVVAGGGGEQYF
many	NA	TRBV30	TRBJ2-7	TGTGCCTGGAGTGTCGGATGGAGCTTCGGCGAGCAGTACTTC	CAWSVGWSFGEQYF
few	NA	TRBV3-1	TRBJ2-7	TGTGCCAGCAGCCAAGTGCTCGGACAGAGTAACCCCTACGAGCAGTACTTC	CASSQVLGQSNPYEQYF
NA	NA	TRBV27	TRBJ2-3	TGTGCCAGCAGTTTGGGCAGGGGGGTGTCAGATACGCAGTATTTT	CASSLGRGVSDTQYF
few	NA	TRBV20-1	TRBJ2-5	TGCAGTGCTAGAGATCTCGGGCGAGAGACCCAGTACTTC	CSARDLGRETQYF
few	TRBD2	TRBV20-1	TRBJ2-7	TGCAGTGCTAGAGCGGCTAGCGGGAGTTGGACCGGGCAGTACTTC	CSARAASGSWTGQYF
few	TRBD1	TRBV5-5	TRBJ2-7	TGTGCCAGCAGCTTCGTAAACAGGGGTTACGAGCAGTACTTC	CASSFVNRGYEQYF
NA	NA	TRBV5-5	TRBJ2-7	TGTGCCAGCAGCTTGCTCCCCTACGAGCAGTACTTC	CASSLLPYEQYF
many	TRBD2	TRBV10-3	TRBJ2-1	TGTGCCATCAGTGAGCAGCAGCGGGAGGTTCGCAATGAGCAGTTCTTC	CAISEQQREVRNEQFF
NA	NA	TRBV11-2	TRBJ2-7	TGTGCCAGCAGCCCTCAGGGGCAGGCCTTGGACGAGCAGTACTTC	CASSPQGQALDEQYF
many	TRBD1	TRBV7-8	TRBJ2-1	TGTGCCAGCAGCGGGACAGGGAAGGTCAATGAGCAGTTCTTC	CASSGTGKVNEQFF
NA	TRBD2	TRBV5-1	TRBJ2-1	TGCGCCAGCAGCTTGGTAGGCGGGAGGGCGGAGCAGTTCTTC	CASSLVGGRAEQFF
few	NA	TRBV3-1	TRBJ2-7	TGTGCCAGCAGCCTTATCAGCGGCCCCTACGAGCAGTACTTC	CASSLISGPYEQYF
NA	TRBD1	TRBV14	TRBJ1-2	TGTGCCAGTCCGCCCCGGGACAGAGGAGGCTACACCTTC	CASPPRDRGGYTF
many	TRBD2	TRBV4-1	TRBJ2-1	TGCGCCAGCAGCGGACTCTACGGGACTAGCGGGAGTAGTTCCTACAATGAGCAGTTCTTC	CASSGLYGTSGSSSYNEQFF
NA	NA	TRBV5-1	TRBJ2-7	TGCGCCAGCAGCTTCACTGGGTGGGAGCAGTACTTC	CASSFTGWEQYF
NA	NA	TRBV7-3	TRBJ2-2	TGTGCCAGCAGCTTAAGGGCTGGGGATCCTGCCGGGGAGCTGTTTTTT	CASSLRAGDPAGELFF
few	NA	TRBV2	TRBJ2-3	TGTGCCAGCAGTGAAGCGCTTAGTTCCGTCTCTAGCACAGATACGCAGTATTTT	CASSEALSSVSSTDTQYF
many	NA	TRBV12-3/TRBV12-4	TRBJ2-7	TGTGCCAGCAGTCCCGTGGGGGGCTACGAGCAGTACTTC	CASSPVGGYEQYF
few	TRBD2	TRBV20-1	TRBJ2-7	TGCAGTGCCACACGGACTAGCGGGAGTGGGTACGAGCAGTACTTC	CSATRTSGSGYEQYF
many	NA	TRBV10-3	TRBJ2-3	TGTGCCATCAGTGCCCCCACCGGACAGAGCCCGGTGCGCGGGAGCACAGATACGCAGTATTTT	CAISAPTGQSPVRGSTDTQYF
few	NA	TRBV2	TRBJ2-1	TGTGCCAGCAGTGAGACACTAGGCACAGATGAGCAGTTCTTC	CASSETLGTDEQFF
few	NA	TRBV6-1	TRBJ2-1	TGTGCCAGCAGTGAATTGGGGGAGTACAATGAGCAGTTCTTC	CASSELGEYNEQFF
few	TRBD2	TRBV7-9	TRBJ2-7	TGTGCCAGCAGCACGACTAGCGGGAGTCTCTACGAGCAGTACTTC	CASSTTSGSLYEQYF
few	NA	TRBV19	TRBJ2-2	TGTGCCAGTAGTATGTGGGGGCACACCGGGGAGCTGTTTTTT	CASSMWGHTGELFF
few	NA	TRBV5-1	TRBJ1-1	TGCGCCAGCAGCCCTGACAGGTTAAGGACTGAAGCTTTCTTT	CASSPDRLRTEAFF
NA	TRBD1	TRBV2	TRBJ2-2	TGTGCCGGGGACAGGGGGCGCCCCGGGGAGCTGTTTTTT	CAGDRGRPGELFF
NA	NA	TRBV28	TRBJ2-2	TGTGCCAGCAGCCATCGGTTTCCGAACACCGGGGAGCTGTTTTTT	CASSHRFPNTGELFF
many	NA	TRBV20-1	TRBJ2-7	TGCAGTGCAGGGGACTCTCTCAGGACCTACTTTGAGCAGTACTTC	CSAGDSLRTYFEQYF
NA	NA	TRBV2	TRBJ2-7	TGTGCCAGCAGCGCGACTAGGTCCCAAACCTACGAGCAGTACTTC	CASSATRSQTYEQYF
NA	TRBD2	TRBV6-4	TRBJ2-1	TGTGCCAGCAGTGAGGGGACTAGCGGTCCAAATGAGCAGTTCTTC	CASSEGTSGPNEQFF
few	NA	TRBV7-2	TRBJ2-1	TGTGCCAGCAGCCGGACCTCCGCGGGATTCTTC	CASSRTSAGFF
few	NA	TRBV18	TRBJ1-1	TGTGCCAGCTCACCACTTAAAGGTAATCTGAACACTGAAGCTTTCTTT	CASSPLKGNLNTEAFF
few	NA	TRBV29-1	TRBJ1-1	TGCAGCGTTGTGGGGTTCTGGGGGGTTAACACTGAAGCTTTCTTT	CSVVGFWGVNTEAFF
few	NA	TRBV20-1	TRBJ2-7	TGCAGTGCTAGAGATAGGGAGGTGAGCTCCTACGAGCAGTACTTC	CSARDREVSSYEQYF
few	TRBD2	TRBV7-8	TRBJ2-1	TGTGCCAGCGCTAATCCCGGGACTAGCGGGCACCATTCCTACAATGAGCAGTTCTTC	CASANPGTSGHHSYNEQFF
few	TRBD1	TRBV2	TRBJ2-7	TGTGCCAGCAGTCTAAAACAGGGGGTGGTATCCTACGAGCAGTACTTC	CASSLKQGVVSYEQYF
few	NA	TRBV5-6	TRBJ1-5	TGTGCCAGCAGCTTGGCGACGGGTACTGGTCCCCAGCATTTT	CASSLATGTGPQHF
few	NA	TRBV3-1	TRBJ1-5	TGTGCCAGCAGCCAAGGAAAAGGCCCTTCTCAGCCCCAGCATTTT	CASSQGKGPSQPQHF
many	TRBD2	TRBV20-1	TRBJ2-7	TGCAGTGCTACCCAGAGAATAGCGGGGGCACTGGGAGAGCAGTACTTC	CSATQRIAGALGEQYF
many	NA	TRBV3-1	TRBJ2-7	TGTGCCAGCAGCCAACATCTAGCCTCCTACGAGCAGTACTTC	CASSQHLASYEQYF
many	TRBD1	TRBV11-2	TRBJ2-7	TGTGCCAGCAGCTTAGTATCGGGGACAGGATCCTACGAGCAGTACTTC	CASSLVSGTGSYEQYF
few	NA	TRBV6-5	TRBJ1-2	TGTGCCAGCAGCCAGGGAGCGAGGGGCTACACCTTC	CASSQGARGYTF
few	NA	TRBV2	TRBJ2-1	TGTGCCAGCAGGGCCAGGGGACCCTACAATGAGCAGTTCTTC	CASRARGPYNEQFF
NA	TRBD1	TRBV5-1	TRBJ2-7	TGCGCCAGCATCCCAATACCGGGACAGGGAGTCTACGAGCAGTACTTC	CASIPIPGQGVYEQYF
few	NA	TRBV20-1	TRBJ2-5	TGCAGTGTCTCGCAGTTTCGGGGGGAGACCCAGTACTTC	CSVSQFRGETQYF